This T cell receptor (beta chain) was profiled in a study of vaccination and CD4 T cells after COVID-19. Worth noting for this clonotype: No antigen is known for it.

Treatment specified: roughly nine-day PBMC culture with coronavirus spike peptide pools or control peptides (ViraFEST assay). Ahead of the COVID-19 pandemic (2011-2018), the CD4+ T cells of the unexposed donor were collected. Wells that each held some 2 million PBMCs were cultured with 8 to 10 IU/ml IL-2 and 7.5 to 10 ug/ml peptide pools. With the Oncomine TCR Beta short-read assay, DNA from cultured CD4+ T cells was sequenced. Genomic DNA from cultured CD4+ T cells was extracted. Each CDR3 protein gets one entry after TCRdb re-called the PCR reads with MiXCR. This sample carries about 4,400 distinct CDR3 sequences, 25% to 35% of them seen once, and the ten largest clones take 35% to 50%. From germline, CDR1 is SGDLS and CDR2 YYNGEE. Losses at the gene ends were 4 bases for V and 8 bases for J; bases not matched to a gene: 8. This CDR3 spans 13 amino acids.

The chain links TRBV9 to TRBJ1-2; 7 bases match TRBD1. The receptor's source is a human donor in good health. Source material: CD4+ T cells from blood, cultured in vitro. The CDR3 bases are TGTGCCAGCAGCCGGAACAGGGGAGAGGGCTACACCTTC. It is translated as CASSRNRGEGYTF.